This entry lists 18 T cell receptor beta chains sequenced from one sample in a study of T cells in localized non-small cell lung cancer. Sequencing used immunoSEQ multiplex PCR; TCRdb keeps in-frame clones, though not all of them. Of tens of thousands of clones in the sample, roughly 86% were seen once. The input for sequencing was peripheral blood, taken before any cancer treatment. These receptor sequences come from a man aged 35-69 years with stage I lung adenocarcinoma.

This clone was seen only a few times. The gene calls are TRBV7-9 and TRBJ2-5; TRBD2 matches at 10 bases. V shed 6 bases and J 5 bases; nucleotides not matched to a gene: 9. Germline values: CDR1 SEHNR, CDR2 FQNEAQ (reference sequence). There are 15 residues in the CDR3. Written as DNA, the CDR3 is TGTGCCAGCAGACCCAGCGGGAGGGCCACGGAGACCCAGTACTTC. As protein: CASRPSGRATETQYF. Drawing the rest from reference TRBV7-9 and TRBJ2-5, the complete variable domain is DTGVSQNPRHKITKRGQNVTFRCDPISEHNRLYWYRQTLGQGPEFLTYFQNEAQLEKSRLLSDRFSAERPKGSFSTLEIQRTEQGDSAMYLCASRPSGRATETQYFGPGTRLLVL.

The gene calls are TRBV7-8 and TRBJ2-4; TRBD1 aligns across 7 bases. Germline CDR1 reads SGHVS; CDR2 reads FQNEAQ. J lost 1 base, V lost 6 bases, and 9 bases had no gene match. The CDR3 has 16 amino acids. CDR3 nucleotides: TGTGCCAGCAGTCTAGAGGGGGCTGGGGCCAAAAACATTCAGTACTTC. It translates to CASSLEGAGAKNIQYF.

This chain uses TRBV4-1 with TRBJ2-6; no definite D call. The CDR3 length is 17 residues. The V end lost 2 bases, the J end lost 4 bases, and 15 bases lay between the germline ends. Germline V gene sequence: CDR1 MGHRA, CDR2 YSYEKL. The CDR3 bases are TGCGCCAGCAGCCAACTGTCTGGAGAGTCCGGGGCCAACGTCCTGACTTTC. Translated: CASSQLSGESGANVLTF.

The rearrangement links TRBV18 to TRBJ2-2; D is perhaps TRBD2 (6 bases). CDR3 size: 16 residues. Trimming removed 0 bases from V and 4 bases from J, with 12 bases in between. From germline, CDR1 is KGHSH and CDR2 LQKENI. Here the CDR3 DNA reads TGTGCCAGCTCACCACCCGGAGGAGGGAGCACCGGGGAGCTGTTTTTT. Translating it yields CASSPPGGGSTGELFF.

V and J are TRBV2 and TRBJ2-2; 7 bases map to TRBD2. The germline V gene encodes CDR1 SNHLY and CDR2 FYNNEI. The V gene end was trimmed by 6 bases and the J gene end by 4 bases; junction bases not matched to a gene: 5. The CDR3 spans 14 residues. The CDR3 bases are TGTGCCAGCAGAGCGGGGACGGCCACCGGGGAGCTGTTTTTT. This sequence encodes CASRAGTATGELFF.

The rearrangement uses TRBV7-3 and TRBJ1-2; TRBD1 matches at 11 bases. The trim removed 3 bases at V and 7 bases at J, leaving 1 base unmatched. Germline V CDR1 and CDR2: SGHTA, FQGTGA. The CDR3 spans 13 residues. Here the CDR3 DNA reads TGTGCCAGCAGCTTCGGGACAGGGGGTGGCTACACCTTC. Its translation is CASSFGTGGGYTF.

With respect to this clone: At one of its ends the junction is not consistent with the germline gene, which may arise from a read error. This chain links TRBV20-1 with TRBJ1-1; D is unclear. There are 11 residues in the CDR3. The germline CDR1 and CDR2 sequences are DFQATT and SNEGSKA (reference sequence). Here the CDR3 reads CGWVWNAEAFF. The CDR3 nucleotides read TGCGGGTGGGTTTGGAACGCTGAAGCTTTCTTT.

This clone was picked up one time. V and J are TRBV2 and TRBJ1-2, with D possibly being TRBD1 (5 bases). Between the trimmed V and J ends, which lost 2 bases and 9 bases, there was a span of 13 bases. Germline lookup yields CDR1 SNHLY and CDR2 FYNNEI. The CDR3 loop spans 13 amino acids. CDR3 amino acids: CASSEWNRPSYTF. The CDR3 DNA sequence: TGTGCCAGCAGTGAATGGAACAGGCCGAGCTACACCTTC. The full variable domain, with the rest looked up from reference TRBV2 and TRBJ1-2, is EPEVTQTPSHQVTQMGQEVILRCVPISNHLYFYWYRQILGQKVEFLVSFYNNEISEKSEIFDDQFSVERPDGSNFTLKIRSTKLEDSAMYFCASSEWNRPSYTFGSGTRLTVV.

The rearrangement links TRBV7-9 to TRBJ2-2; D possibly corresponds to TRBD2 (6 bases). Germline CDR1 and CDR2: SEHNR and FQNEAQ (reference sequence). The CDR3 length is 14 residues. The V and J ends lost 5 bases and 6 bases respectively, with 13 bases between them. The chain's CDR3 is CASSRSGDAGELFF. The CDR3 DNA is TGTGCCAGCAGCCGCTCGGGGGACGCCGGGGAGCTGTTTTTT.

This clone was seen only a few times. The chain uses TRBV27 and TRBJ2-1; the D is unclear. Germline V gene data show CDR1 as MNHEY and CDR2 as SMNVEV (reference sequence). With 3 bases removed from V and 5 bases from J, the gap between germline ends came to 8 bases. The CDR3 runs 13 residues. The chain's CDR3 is CASSFVDNNEQFF. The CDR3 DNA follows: TGTGCCAGCAGTTTTGTCGACAACAATGAGCAGTTCTTC.

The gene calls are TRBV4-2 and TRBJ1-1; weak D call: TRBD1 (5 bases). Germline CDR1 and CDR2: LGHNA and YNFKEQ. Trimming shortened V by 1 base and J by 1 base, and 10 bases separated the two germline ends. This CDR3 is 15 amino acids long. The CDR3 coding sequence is TGTGCCAGCAGCCAAGGTCAGGGCGGGAACACTGAAGCTTTCTTT. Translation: CASSQGQGGNTEAFF.

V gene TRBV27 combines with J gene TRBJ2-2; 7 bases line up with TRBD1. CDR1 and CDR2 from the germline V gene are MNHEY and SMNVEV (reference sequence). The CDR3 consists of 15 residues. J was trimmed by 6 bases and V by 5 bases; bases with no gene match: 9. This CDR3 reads CASSKSRTGSGELFF. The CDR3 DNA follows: TGTGCCAGCAGTAAATCTCGGACAGGTTCCGGGGAGCTGTTTTTT.

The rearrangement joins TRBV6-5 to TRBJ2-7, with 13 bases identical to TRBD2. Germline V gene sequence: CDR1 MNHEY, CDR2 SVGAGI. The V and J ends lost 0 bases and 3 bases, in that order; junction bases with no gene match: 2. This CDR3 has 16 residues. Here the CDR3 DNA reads TGTGCCAGCAGTTACTCGGGACTAGCGGGAATCTACGAGCAGTACTTC. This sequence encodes CASSYSGLAGIYEQYF.

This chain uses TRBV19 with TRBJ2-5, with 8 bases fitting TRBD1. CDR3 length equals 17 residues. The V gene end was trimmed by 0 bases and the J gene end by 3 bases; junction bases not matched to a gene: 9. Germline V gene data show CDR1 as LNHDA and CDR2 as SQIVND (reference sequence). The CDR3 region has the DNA TGTGCCAGTAGTATAGACCCTCTTCGACAGGGGAAAGAGACCCAGTACTTC. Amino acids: CASSIDPLRQGKETQYF.

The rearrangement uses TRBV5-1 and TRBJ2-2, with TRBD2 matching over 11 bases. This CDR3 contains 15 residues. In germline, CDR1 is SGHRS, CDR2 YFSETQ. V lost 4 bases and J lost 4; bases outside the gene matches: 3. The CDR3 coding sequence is TGCGCCAGCAGCGGGACTAGCGGACCCACCGGGGAGCTGTTTTTT. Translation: CASSGTSGPTGELFF.

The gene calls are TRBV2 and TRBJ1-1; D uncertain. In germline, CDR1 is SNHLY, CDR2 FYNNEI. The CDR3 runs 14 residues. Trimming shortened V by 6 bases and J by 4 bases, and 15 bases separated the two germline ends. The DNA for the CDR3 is TGTGCCAGCAGCTCCGGCCGACCTGTCACTGAAGCTTTCTTT. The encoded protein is CASSSGRPVTEAFF. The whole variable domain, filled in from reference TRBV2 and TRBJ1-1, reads EPEVTQTPSHQVTQMGQEVILRCVPISNHLYFYWYRQILGQKVEFLVSFYNNEISEKSEIFDDQFSVERPDGSNFTLKIRSTKLEDSAMYFCASSSGRPVTEAFFGQGTRLTVV.

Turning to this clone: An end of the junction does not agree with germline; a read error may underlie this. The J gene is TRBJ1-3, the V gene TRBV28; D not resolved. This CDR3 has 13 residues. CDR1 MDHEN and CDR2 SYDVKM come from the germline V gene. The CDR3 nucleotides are TGTGCCAGCAGTTTCTCTGCACCCGGCACCTTATATTTT. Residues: CASSFSAPGTLYF.

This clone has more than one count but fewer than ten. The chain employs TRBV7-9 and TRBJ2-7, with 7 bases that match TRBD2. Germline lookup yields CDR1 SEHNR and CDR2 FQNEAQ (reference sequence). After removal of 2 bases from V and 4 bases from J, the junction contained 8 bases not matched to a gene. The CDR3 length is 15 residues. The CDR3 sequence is CASSLSSTSSYEQYF. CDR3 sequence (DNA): TGTGCCAGCAGCTTATCCTCGACTAGCTCTTACGAGCAGTACTTC.